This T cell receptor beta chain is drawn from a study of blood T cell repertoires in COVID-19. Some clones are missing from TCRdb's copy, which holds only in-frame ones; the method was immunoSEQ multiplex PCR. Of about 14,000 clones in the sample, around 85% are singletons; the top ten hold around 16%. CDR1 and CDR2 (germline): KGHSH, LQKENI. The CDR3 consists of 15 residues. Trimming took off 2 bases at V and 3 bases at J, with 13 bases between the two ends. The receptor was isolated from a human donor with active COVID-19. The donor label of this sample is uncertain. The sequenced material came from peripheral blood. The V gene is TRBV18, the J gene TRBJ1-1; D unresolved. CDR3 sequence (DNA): TGTGCCAGCTCACCAGTAGTCAGCGCGCACACTGAAGCTTTCTTT. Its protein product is CASSPVVSAHTEAFF.